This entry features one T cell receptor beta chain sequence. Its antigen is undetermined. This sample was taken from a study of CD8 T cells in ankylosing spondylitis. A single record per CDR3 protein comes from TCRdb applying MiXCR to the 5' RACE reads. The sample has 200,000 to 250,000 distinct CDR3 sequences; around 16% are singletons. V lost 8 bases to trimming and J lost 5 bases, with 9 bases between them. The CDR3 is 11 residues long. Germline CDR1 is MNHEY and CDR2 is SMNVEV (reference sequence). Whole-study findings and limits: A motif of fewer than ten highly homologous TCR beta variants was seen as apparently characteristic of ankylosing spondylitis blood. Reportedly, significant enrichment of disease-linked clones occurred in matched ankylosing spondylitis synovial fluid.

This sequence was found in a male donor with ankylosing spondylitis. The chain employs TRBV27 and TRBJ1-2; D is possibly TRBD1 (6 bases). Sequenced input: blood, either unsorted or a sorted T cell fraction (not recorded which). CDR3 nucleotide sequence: TGTGCCAGCGGGACACCATATGGCTACACCTTC. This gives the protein CASGTPYGYTF.